Below, 29 T cell receptor beta chains from the same sample are listed, as sequenced in a study of brain T cells in children with intractable seizures (dated by TCRdb to the early 2020s). Read against the paper, the sample's time point label means: resected brain tissue, or blood drawn just prior to surgery. Library preparation was by the immunoSEQ multiplex PCR assay. TCRdb's version of the immuneACCESS table is confined to in-frame rearrangements and falls short of the full clone set. An unresolved V gene accounts for under half of the shortfall where checked; the remainder is of unknown origin. Here the sample has 110,000 or so clones; approximately 94% occur a single time. The top ten clones comprise 3.8% of the sample. Sample: peripheral blood, taken at surgery. Receptors were obtained from a boy under three years old with hemimegalencephaly and intractable seizures.

This sequence joins TRBV27 and TRBJ2-7; the D gene could be TRBD1 or TRBD2 (5 bases each). Looked up from germline, CDR1 is MNHEY and CDR2 is SMNVEV (reference sequence). This CDR3 spans 14 amino acids. Trimming stripped 5 bases from V and 2 bases from J, with 13 bases between. CDR3 DNA: TGTGCCAGCAGTGCCCGGGACGGGGCCTACGAGCAGTACTTC. Protein sequence: CASSARDGAYEQYF.

The chain links TRBV19 to TRBJ1-5; 8 nucleotides line up with TRBD1. Germline values: CDR1 LNHDA, CDR2 SQIVND (reference sequence). The junction had 6 bases not matched to a gene; V was cut back by 5 bases and J by 6 bases. CDR3 length: 14 amino acids. The CDR3 coding sequence is TGTGCCAGTAGTTCTCAGGGGGCGGGTCAGCCCCAGCATTTT. Its protein is CASSSQGAGQPQHF.

This clone was counted once. The J gene is TRBJ1-1, the V gene TRBV2; D is possibly TRBD1 (6 bases). Germline V gene lookup returns CDR1 SNHLY and CDR2 FYNNEI. The CDR3 runs to 13 residues. V was shortened by 7 bases and J by 0 bases, with 9 bases between the two germline ends. CDR3 sequence: CASNRDVNTEAFF. In DNA, the CDR3 is TGTGCCAGCAACAGGGACGTGAACACTGAAGCTTTCTTT.

The rearrangement links TRBV2 to TRBJ2-1; D is perhaps TRBD2 (6 bases). Trimming shortened V by 3 bases and J by 1 base, and 25 bases separated the two germline ends. Germline CDR1 and CDR2: SNHLY and FYNNEI. This CDR3 is built from 20 residues. The CDR3 bases are TGTGCCAGCAGTGAGTCTGGTGGCGGCTTGATGGCGGGGTCCTACAATGAGCAGTTCTTC. The encoded protein is CASSESGGGLMAGSYNEQFF.

This clone is a singleton in its sample. V and J are TRBV7-9 and TRBJ1-1, with D perhaps TRBD1 (5 bases). The CDR3 length is 12 residues. V was cut by 8 bases and J by 4 bases, with 11 bases left in between. The V gene's germline CDR1 is SEHNR and CDR2 FQNEAQ (reference sequence). CDR3 DNA: TGTGCCAGCGGGGGGGTAGCCACTGAAGCTTTCTTT. Translated: CASGGVATEAFF.

The CDR3: CASSLGWRGYTF. DNA for the CDR3: TGTGCCAGCAGCTTAGGGTGGAGGGGCTACACCTTC. The genes are TRBV7-9 and TRBJ1-2; no clear D gene. V shed 1 base and J shed 8 bases, with 8 bases lying between them. The germline CDR1 and CDR2 sequences are SEHNR and FQNEAQ (reference sequence). This CDR3 is built from 12 residues.

The DNA for the CDR3 is TGTGCCAGCAGCTGGACAGGGGCAGATACGCAGTATTTT. Amino acids: CASSWTGADTQYF. This chain joins TRBV7-3 and TRBJ2-3; 9 bases line up with TRBD1. This CDR3 comprises 13 residues. Germline-derived CDR1 and CDR2 are SGHTA and FQGTGA. V lost 4 bases and J lost 4; bases outside the gene matches: 0.

The chain couples TRBV28 to TRBJ1-5; no firm D call. CDR3 length: 14 residues. Germline V CDR1 and CDR2: MDHEN, SYDVKM. With 5 bases removed from V and 3 bases from J, the gap between germline ends came to 11 bases. CDR3 in amino acids: CASSVVGYNQPQHF. Written as DNA, the CDR3 is TGTGCCAGCAGTGTTGTGGGATACAATCAGCCCCAGCATTTT. Based on the CDR3 plus reference TRBV28 and TRBJ1-5, the full variable domain is DVKVTQSSRYLVKRTGEKVFLECVQDMDHENMFWYRQDPGLGLRLIYFSYDVKMKEKGDIPEGYSVSREKKERFSLILESASTNQTSMYLCASSVVGYNQPQHFGDGTRLSIL.

The rearrangement uses TRBV28 and TRBJ2-7; possible D gene TRBD1, 5 bases. Trimming removed 3 bases from V and 2 bases from J, with 8 bases in between. The CDR3 consists of 13 residues. CDR1 is MDHEN and CDR2 is SYDVKM in the germline V gene. The CDR3 bases are TGTGCCAGCAGTTTTCTGGGGCCCTACGAGCAGTACTTC. This encodes CASSFLGPYEQYF.

CDR3 in DNA: TGTGCCAGCAGTTTTGTTTGGGACGTTAGCTCCTACAATGAGCAGTTCTTC. It translates to CASSFVWDVSSYNEQFF. The rearrangement links TRBV27 to TRBJ2-1; tentatively, D is TRBD1 or TRBD2 (5 bases each). This CDR3 comprises 17 residues. CDR1 MNHEY and CDR2 SMNVEV come from the germline V gene (reference sequence). V lost 3 bases and J 0 bases, leaving 15 bases between the germline ends.

The CDR3 loop reads CASSPPLTTSRQFF. The CDR3 nucleotides read TGTGCCAGCTCACCTCCCCTCACCACTTCAAGGCAGTTCTTC. The chain uses TRBV18 and TRBJ2-1; D unclear. Germline lookup yields CDR1 KGHSH and CDR2 LQKENI. Trimming took 3 bases from V and 12 from J, leaving 18 bases between them. The CDR3 has 14 residues.

J is TRBJ1-4 and V is TRBV20-1, with D possibly matching TRBD1 (5 bases). The CDR3 runs to 11 residues. From germline, CDR1 is DFQATT and CDR2 SNEGSKA (reference sequence). The CDR3 DNA reads as TGCGGGGCAGATGATAATGAAAAACTGTTTTTT. This encodes CGADDNEKLFF.

The table lists this clone with a few counts. DNA of the CDR3: TGTGCCAGCAAAAGATGGTTATGGGACAACTATGGCTACACCTTC. It translates to CASKRWLWDNYGYTF. The V gene is TRBV6-5, the J gene TRBJ1-2, with D perhaps matching TRBD1 (5 bases). Germline-derived CDR1 and CDR2 are MNHEY and SVGAGI. Trimming pared 7 bases from V and 2 bases from J, leaving 17 bases between. The CDR3 totals 15 residues.

This chain joins TRBV28 and TRBJ1-2, with 11 bases fitting TRBD1. This CDR3 has 17 residues. The V segment lost 0 bases and the J segment 7 bases; nucleotides outside the gene matches: 10. Looked up from germline, CDR1 is MDHEN and CDR2 is SYDVKM. CDR3 residues: CASSLWGRDRGSGGYTF. The CDR3 DNA reads TGTGCCAGCAGTTTATGGGGCCGGGACAGGGGGTCCGGTGGCTACACCTTC.

The CDR3 sequence is CASASGRTGYEQFF. CDR3 DNA: TGTGCCAGCGCGTCGGGGCGGACAGGCTATGAGCAGTTCTTC. The chain is built from TRBV2 and TRBJ2-1; 7 nucleotides agree with TRBD1. J was trimmed by 8 bases and V by 8 bases; bases with no gene match: 12. CDR3 length: 14 amino acids. Germline CDR1 and CDR2: SNHLY and FYNNEI.

DNA of the CDR3: TGTGCCAGCAGTCTCCCACAGGCGGGAGTCAATGAGCAGTTCTTC. Its translation: CASSLPQAGVNEQFF. The rearrangement links TRBV27 to TRBJ2-1, with TRBD2 identical over 7 bases. The CDR3 runs to 15 residues. After removal of 5 bases from V and 6 bases from J, the junction contained 10 bases not matched to a gene. Germline V CDR1 and CDR2: MNHEY, SMNVEV (reference sequence).

The V call is TRBV5-5, the J call TRBJ1-2; D remains ambiguous. CDR1 is SGHKS, CDR2 YYEKEE, per germline (reference sequence). With 9 bases removed from V and 3 bases from J, the gap between germline ends came to 9 bases. CDR3 size: 11 residues. CDR3 DNA sequence: TGTGCCACCTCCCCGGACTATGGCTACACCTTC. Its translation is CATSPDYGYTF.

The rearrangement joins TRBV20-1 to TRBJ1-6; 8 bases match TRBD1. The CDR3 consists of 16 residues. J was trimmed by 10 bases and V by 5 bases; bases with no gene match: 16. Germline assignment: CDR1 DFQATT and CDR2 SNEGSKA (reference sequence). The CDR3 nucleotides are TGCAGTGCTCGTGCGGGGAGCAGGGGGCTTGAATCACCCCTCCACTTT. Amino acid sequence: CSARAGSRGLESPLHF.

V and J are TRBV5-4 and TRBJ1-6, with D possibly TRBD1 on 6 matching bases. Trimming took off 5 bases at V and 8 bases at J, with 14 bases between the two ends. Germline loops: CDR1 SGHNT, CDR2 YYREEE (reference sequence). CDR3 size: 14 residues. The CDR3 reads CASRPGGWDSPLHF. The CDR3 DNA reads TGTGCCAGCAGACCGGGGGGCTGGGATTCACCCCTCCACTTT.

The chain is built from TRBV28 and TRBJ1-1; D is undetermined. CDR3 length: 16 amino acids. Trimming took 3 bases from V and 1 from J, leaving 15 bases between them. From germline, CDR1 is MDHEN and CDR2 SYDVKM. CDR3 nucleotides: TGTGCCAGCAGTTTTCCCCCCCCCGACGCGAACACTGAAGCTTTCTTT. This gives the protein CASSFPPPDANTEAFF. Full variable domain (missing parts from reference TRBV28 and TRBJ1-1): DVKVTQSSRYLVKRTGEKVFLECVQDMDHENMFWYRQDPGLGLRLIYFSYDVKMKEKGDIPEGYSVSREKKERFSLILESASTNQTSMYLCASSFPPPDANTEAFFGQGTRLTVV.

In this sample, this clone turned up a few times. The chain joins TRBV7-8 to TRBJ1-1, with D maybe TRBD1 (6 bases). CDR3 size: 14 residues. V gave up 5 bases and J gave up 0 bases, with 10 bases separating them. The germline gives CDR1 SGHVS, CDR2 FQNEAQ. This CDR3 reads CASSPGQLNTEAFF. As DNA, the CDR3 is TGTGCCAGCAGCCCCGGACAGCTGAACACTGAAGCTTTCTTT.

V is TRBV29-1 and J is TRBJ1-1; the D is unclear. CDR3 length: 10 amino acids. V was shortened by 4 bases and J by 11 bases, with 11 bases between the two germline ends. Germline assignment: CDR1 SQVTM and CDR2 ANQGSEA. DNA of the CDR3: TGCAGCGTTGTGGGGTTAGGGGCTTTCTTT. Protein sequence: CSVVGLGAFF.

In the case of this clone: Its ends do not fully match the called genes, so a read error is possible. The V gene is TRBV6-4, the J gene TRBJ2-7; 7 bases align to TRBD2. Germline CDR1 and CDR2: MRHNA and SNTAGT. This CDR3 contains 14 residues. The chain's CDR3 is CASSDSGRGYEQYF. The CDR3 bases are TGTGCCAGCAGCGACTCGGGGAGGGGCTACGAGCAGTACTTC.

The chain recombines TRBV10-2 with TRBJ2-1; D is undetermined. The germline CDR1 and CDR2 sequences are WSHSY and SAAADI. The V end lost 5 bases, the J end lost 9 bases, and 11 bases lay between the germline ends. The CDR3 consists of 12 residues. This chain's CDR3 is CASSLSVLEQFF. CDR3 bases: TGCGCCAGCAGTTTAAGCGTCCTTGAGCAGTTCTTC.

V usage is TRBV3-1 (or the pseudogene TRBV3-2) and J usage is TRBJ1-5, with 10 positions matching TRBD1. There are 16 residues in the CDR3. Per germline, CDR1 LGHDT and CDR2 YNNKEL (reference sequence). Losses at the gene ends were 2 bases for V and 2 bases for J; bases not matched to a gene: 3. The CDR3 DNA follows: TGTGCCAGCAGCCAAACGGACAGGGGGGGCAATCAGCCCCAGCATTTT. Encoded protein: CASSQTDRGGNQPQHF.

CDR3 sequence (DNA): TGTGCCAGCAGTTACTCGATTGTGACAGGCCAAGAGACCCAGTACTTC. It translates to CASSYSIVTGQETQYF. The chain recombines TRBV6-5 with TRBJ2-5, with a tentative D call TRBD1 (6 bases). CDR1 is MNHEY, CDR2 SVGAGI, per germline. The V end was cut by 0 bases, the J end by 1 base, with 12 bases between. The CDR3 is 16 amino acids.

The J gene is TRBJ2-5, the V gene TRBV7-2; D ambiguous. The CDR3 loop spans 14 amino acids. Germline CDR1 SGHTA, CDR2 FQGNSA. V was pared by 1 base and J by 5 bases, with 11 bases between. CDR3 in DNA: TGTGCCAGCAGCTTAGGGGGTGGGCCGGAGACCCAGTACTTC. It codes for CASSLGGGPETQYF.

V and J are TRBV20-1 and TRBJ2-5, with D unresolved. In germline, CDR1 is DFQATT, CDR2 SNEGSKA (reference sequence). V was cut by 6 bases and J by 5 bases, with 10 bases left in between. CDR3 size: 11 residues. For the CDR3, the DNA is TGCAGTGCGGGTAATGGTGAGACCCAGTACTTC. It codes for CSAGNGETQYF.

This clone was seen just once. The chain joins TRBV28 to TRBJ2-2; D is uncertain. CDR1 MDHEN and CDR2 SYDVKM come from the germline V gene. V lost 1 base, J lost 4 bases, and 7 bases lay in between. CDR3 length equals 14 residues. CDR3 in DNA: TGTGCCAGCAGTTTATCGGCGGCCACCGGGGAGCTGTTTTTT. This sequence encodes CASSLSAATGELFF.